This TCR beta chain was identified during a study of shared clonotypes between healthy human individuals. Study-level information: A couple of female and three male donors aged 18 to 49 were enrolled.

Overall study results and limits: Sharing across several donors was seen in around 5% of naive CD4 clonotypes. Deeper or shallower sequencing was expected to change how clonotypes are shared among donors.

Sequencing was performed with immunoSEQ multiplex PCR; in TCRdb, only in-frame clones are kept and a portion is missing. The sample lists hundreds of thousands of clones; 90% to 96% were seen once. With 3 bases removed from V and 4 bases from J, the gap between germline ends came to 9 bases. This CDR3 has 14 residues. Per the germline V gene, CDR1 is KGHSH and CDR2 is LQKENI. Concerning this clone itself: Its specificity is unknown.

The gene calls are TRBV18 and TRBJ1-4; D not resolved. The TCR comes from a young woman in good health. The sample was naive CD4+ T cells sorted from blood. Subset given: CD45RA+ positively selected. The CDR3 sequence is CASSPPSINEKLFF. The CDR3 coding sequence is TGTGCCAGCTCACCTCCCAGCATTAATGAAAAACTGTTTTTT.